These 2 T cell receptor beta chains originate from one sample sequenced in a study of blood T cells in healthy people across ages. The second PCR ran about 6 to 11 cycles with a sample-barcoded 5' primer and J-beta primers. A single record per CDR3 protein comes from TCRdb applying MiXCR to the 5' RACE reads. This table holds some 900,000 distinct CDR3 sequences, around 30% found once. Material: blood. These receptors came from an elderly woman in good health.

A word on this clonotype: Possible read error: a much larger clone is one base away. This chain connects TRBV7-8 to TRBJ2-7, with 7 nucleotides matching TRBD1. The germline CDR1 and CDR2 sequences are SGHVS and FQNEAQ. The CDR3 sequence is 15 residues long. The CDR3 protein is CASSLEGRGKYEQDF. In DNA form, the CDR3 reads TGTGCCAGCAGCTTAGAAGGCAGGGGGAAATACGAGCAGGACTTC.

About this clonotype itself: One end of the junction does not line up with germline, which may come from a read error. The J gene is TRBJ2-6, the V gene TRBV5-1; the D call may be TRBD1 or TRBD2 (5 bases each). Germline lookup yields CDR1 SGHRS and CDR2 YFSETQ. The CDR3 spans 15 residues. As DNA, the CDR3 is TGCGCCAGCAGCTTGGCTGGGGGTGGGGCCAACGTCCGGACTTTC. It codes for CASSLAGGGANVRTF.